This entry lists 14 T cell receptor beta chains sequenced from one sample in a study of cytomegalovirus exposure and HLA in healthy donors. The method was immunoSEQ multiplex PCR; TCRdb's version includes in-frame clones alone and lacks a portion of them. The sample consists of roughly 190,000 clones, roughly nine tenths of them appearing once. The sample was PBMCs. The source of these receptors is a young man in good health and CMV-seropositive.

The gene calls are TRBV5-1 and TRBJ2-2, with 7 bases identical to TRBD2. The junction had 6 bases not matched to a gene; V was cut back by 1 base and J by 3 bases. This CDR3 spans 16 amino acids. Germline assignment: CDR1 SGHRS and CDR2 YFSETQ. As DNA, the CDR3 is TGCGCCAGCAGCTTGTCCCCGGGAGGAGACACCGGGGAGCTGTTTTTT. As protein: CASSLSPGGDTGELFF.

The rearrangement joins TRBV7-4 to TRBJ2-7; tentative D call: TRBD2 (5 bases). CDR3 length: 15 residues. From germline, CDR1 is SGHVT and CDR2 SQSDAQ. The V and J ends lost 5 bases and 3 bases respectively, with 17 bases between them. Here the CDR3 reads CASSRSPGLYYEQYF. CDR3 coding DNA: TGTGCCAGCAGCCGCTCCCCTGGACTGTACTACGAGCAGTACTTC. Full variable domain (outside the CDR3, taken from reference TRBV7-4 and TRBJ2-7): GAGVSQSPRYKVAKRGRDVALRCDSISGHVTLYWYRQTLGQGSEVLTYSQSDAQRDKSGRPSGRFSAERPERSVSTLKIQRTEQGDSAVYLCASSRSPGLYYEQYFGPGTRLTVT.

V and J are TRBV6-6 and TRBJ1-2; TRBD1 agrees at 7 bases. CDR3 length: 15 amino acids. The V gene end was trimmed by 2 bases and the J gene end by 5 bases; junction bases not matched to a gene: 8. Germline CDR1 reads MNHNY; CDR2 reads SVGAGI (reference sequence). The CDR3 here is CASSYAPGGGYGYTF. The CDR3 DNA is TGTGCCAGCAGTTACGCCCCAGGGGGTGGATATGGCTACACCTTC.

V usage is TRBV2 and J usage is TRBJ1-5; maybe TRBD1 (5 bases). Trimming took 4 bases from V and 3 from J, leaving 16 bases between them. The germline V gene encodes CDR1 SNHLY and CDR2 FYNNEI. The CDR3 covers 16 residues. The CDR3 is CASSVLRTPVNQPQHF. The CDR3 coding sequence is TGTGCCAGCAGTGTCTTACGGACACCCGTCAATCAGCCCCAGCATTTT.

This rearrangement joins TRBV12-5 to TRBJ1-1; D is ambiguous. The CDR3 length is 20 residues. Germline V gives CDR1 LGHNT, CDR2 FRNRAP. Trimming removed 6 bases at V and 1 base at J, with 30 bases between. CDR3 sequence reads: CASGPRSLSRNEDWNTEAFF. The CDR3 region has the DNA TGTGCTAGTGGACCCAGGTCTCTCAGCCGCAATGAAGATTGGAACACTGAAGCTTTCTTT.

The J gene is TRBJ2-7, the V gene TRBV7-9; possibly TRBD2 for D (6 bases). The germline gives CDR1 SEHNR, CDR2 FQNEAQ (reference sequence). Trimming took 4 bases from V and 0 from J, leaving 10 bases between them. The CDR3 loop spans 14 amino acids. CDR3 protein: CASSWGESSYEQYF. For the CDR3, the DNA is TGTGCCAGCAGCTGGGGGGAGTCCTCCTACGAGCAGTACTTC.

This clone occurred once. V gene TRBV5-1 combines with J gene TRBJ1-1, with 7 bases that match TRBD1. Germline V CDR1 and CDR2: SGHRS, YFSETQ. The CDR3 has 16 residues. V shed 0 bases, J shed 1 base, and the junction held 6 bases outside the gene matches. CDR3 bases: TGCGCCAGCAGCTTGGGTGGACAGGCCAAGAACACTGAAGCTTTCTTT. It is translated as CASSLGGQAKNTEAFF.

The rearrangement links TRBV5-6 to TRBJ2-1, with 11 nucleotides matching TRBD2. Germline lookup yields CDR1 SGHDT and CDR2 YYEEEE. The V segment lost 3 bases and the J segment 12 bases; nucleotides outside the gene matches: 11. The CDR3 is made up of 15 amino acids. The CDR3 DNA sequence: TGTGCCAGCAGCTCGGGACTAGCGGTCAAGCTTGTGCAGTTCTTC. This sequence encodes CASSSGLAVKLVQFF.

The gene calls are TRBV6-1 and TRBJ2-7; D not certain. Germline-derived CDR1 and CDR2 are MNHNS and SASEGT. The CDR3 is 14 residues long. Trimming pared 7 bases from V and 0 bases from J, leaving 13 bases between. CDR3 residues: CASTPGHSSYEQYF. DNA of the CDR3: TGTGCCAGCACCCCAGGCCATAGCTCCTACGAGCAGTACTTC.

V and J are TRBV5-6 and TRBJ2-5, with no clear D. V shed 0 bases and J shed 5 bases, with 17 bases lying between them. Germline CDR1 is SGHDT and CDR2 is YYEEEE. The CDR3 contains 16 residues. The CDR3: CASSLDPSPARETQYF. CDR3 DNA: TGTGCCAGCAGCTTGGATCCCAGTCCCGCCCGGGAGACCCAGTACTTC.

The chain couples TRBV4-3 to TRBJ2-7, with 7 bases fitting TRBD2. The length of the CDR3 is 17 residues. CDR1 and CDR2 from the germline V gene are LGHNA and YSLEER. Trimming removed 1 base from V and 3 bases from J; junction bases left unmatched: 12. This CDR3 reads CASSQAASGVNYYEQYF. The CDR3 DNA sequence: TGCGCCAGCAGCCAAGCAGCCAGCGGGGTGAACTACTACGAGCAGTACTTC.

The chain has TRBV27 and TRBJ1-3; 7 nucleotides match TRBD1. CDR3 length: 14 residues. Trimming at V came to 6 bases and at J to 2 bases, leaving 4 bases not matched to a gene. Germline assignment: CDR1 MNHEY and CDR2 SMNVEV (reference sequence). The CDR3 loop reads CASSTGVAGNTIYF. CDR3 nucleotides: TGTGCCAGCAGCACAGGGGTTGCTGGAAACACCATATATTTT.

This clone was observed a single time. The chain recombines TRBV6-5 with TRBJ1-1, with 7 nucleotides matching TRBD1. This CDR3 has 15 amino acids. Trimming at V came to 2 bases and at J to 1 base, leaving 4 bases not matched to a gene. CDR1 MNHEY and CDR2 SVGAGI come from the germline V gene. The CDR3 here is CASSYLGQKNTEAFF. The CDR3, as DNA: TGTGCCAGCAGTTACCTGGGACAGAAGAACACTGAAGCTTTCTTT.

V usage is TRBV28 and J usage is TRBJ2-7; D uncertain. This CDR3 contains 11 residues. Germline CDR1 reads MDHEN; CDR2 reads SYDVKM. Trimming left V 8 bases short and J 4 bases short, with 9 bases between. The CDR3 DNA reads TGTGCCAGCCTCCTGGGTTACGAGCAGTACTTC. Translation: CASLLGYEQYF.